Listed below are T cell receptor beta chains from one sample, sequenced in a study of technical replicates of blood from a handful of donors. Only in-frame clones appear in the TCRdb table, and some are missing; sequencing was by immunoSEQ multiplex PCR. The sample lists 65,000 to 85,000 clones, just under 95% occurring once. The sample was T cells isolated from PBMCs. These receptors all stem from a human donor in good health. CDR3s include the opening cysteine and the closing phenylalanine or tryptophan. The D gene is left open where the match is weak. Clone size is given for some rows only: seen once, a few or many times, or a class if the clone is expanded.

CDR3: CSGTANTEAFF
DNA: TGCAGCGGGACAGCGAACACTGAAGCTTTCTTT
V: TRBV29-1
J: TRBJ1-1
D: .
size: .

CDR3: CASSVERGGNTQYF
DNA: TGTGCCAGCAGCGTAGAAAGGGGGGGAAATACGCAGTATTTT
V: TRBV9
J: TRBJ2-3
D: .
size: .

CDR3: CASSYSSGIEQYF
DNA: TGTGCCAGCAGTTACTCATCAGGGATCGAGCAGTACTTC
V: TRBV6-5
J: TRBJ2-7
D: .
size: .

CDR3: CASSRLPYSLGQGSGELFF
DNA: TGTGCCAGCAGTCGGCTCCCATATTCTTTGGGACAGGGGTCCGGGGAGCTGTTTTTT
V: TRBV28
J: TRBJ2-2
D: TRBD1
size: .

CDR3: CASSLYGGGNTEAFF
DNA: TGCGCCAGCAGCTTGTACGGGGGGGGGAACACTGAAGCTTTCTTT
V: TRBV5-1
J: TRBJ1-1
D: .
size: .

CDR3: CASSETSTSGSEQYF
DNA: TGTGCCAGCAGTGAGACCTCGACTAGCGGGAGTGAGCAGTACTTC
V: TRBV27
J: TRBJ2-7
D: TRBD2
size: .

CDR3: CAISETRDKTYEQYF
DNA: TGTGCCATCAGTGAGACCCGGGACAAAACCTACGAGCAGTACTTC
V: TRBV10-3
J: TRBJ2-7
D: .
size: .

CDR3: CASSINPGLANTDTQYF
DNA: TGTGCCAGCAGCATAAATCCGGGACTAGCGAACACAGATACGCAGTATTTT
V: TRBV9
J: TRBJ2-3
D: TRBD2
size: .

CDR3: CASSEVLGSLAGNEQFF
DNA: TGTGCCAGCAGTGAAGTTCTAGGGTCCCTCGCGGGGAATGAGCAGTTCTTC
V: TRBV6-4
J: TRBJ2-1
D: .
size: .

CDR3: CAWRQSGQSTEAFF
DNA: TGTGCCTGGAGACAGTCGGGACAGAGCACTGAAGCTTTCTTT
V: TRBV30
J: TRBJ1-1
D: TRBD1
size: .

CDR3: CASSLASGEKLFF
DNA: TGTGCCAGCAGCTTAGCTTCGGGTGAAAAACTGTTTTTT
V: TRBV7-9
J: TRBJ1-4
D: .
size: once

CDR3: CASSPRGGTGAVEQFF
DNA: TGTGCCAGCAGCCCCAGGGGGGGGACAGGGGCGGTTGAGCAGTTCTTC
V: TRBV11-2
J: TRBJ2-1
D: TRBD1
size: .

CDR3: CASSGGGMAGGRDGYTF
DNA: TGTGCCAGCAGCGGGGGGGGAATGGCAGGGGGCCGGGATGGCTACACCTTC
V: TRBV7-9
J: TRBJ1-2
D: TRBD1
size: .

CDR3: CASSLDRVGYTF
DNA: TGTGCCAGCAGTTTAGACAGGGTTGGCTACACCTTC
V: TRBV27
J: TRBJ1-2
D: TRBD1
size: .

CDR3: CASSSLLNTEAFF
DNA: TGCGCCAGCAGCTCTCTCCTGAACACTGAAGCTTTCTTT
V: TRBV5-1
J: TRBJ1-1
D: .
size: few

CDR3: CASSPSDRDSYNEQFF
DNA: TGTGCCAGCAGTCCCTCGGACAGGGACTCCTACAATGAGCAGTTCTTC
V: TRBV28
J: TRBJ2-1
D: TRBD1
size: .

CDR3: CASWGQGNTIYF
DNA: TGCGCCAGCTGGGGACAGGGAAACACCATATATTTT
V: TRBV5-1
J: TRBJ1-3
D: TRBD1
size: .

CDR3: CASSRGAGELEEQYF
DNA: TGCGCCAGCAGCCGGGGGGCGGGAGAATTAGAGGAGCAGTACTTC
V: TRBV4-1
J: TRBJ2-7
D: .
size: .

CDR3: CSVEGGGLYNEQFF
DNA: TGCAGCGTTGAGGGCGGGGGACTCTACAATGAGCAGTTCTTC
V: TRBV29-1
J: TRBJ2-1
D: TRBD2
size: .

CDR3: CASRQGLAEAFF
DNA: TGTGCCAGCCGACAGGGCCTGGCTGAAGCTTTCTTT
V: TRBV2
J: TRBJ1-1
D: TRBD1
size: .

CDR3: CAIRATGEGYGYTF
DNA: TGTGCCATCAGGGCCACAGGGGAAGGGTATGGCTACACCTTC
V: TRBV10-3
J: TRBJ1-2
D: TRBD1
size: .

CDR3: CASSVESAHEQYF
DNA: TGTGCCAGCAGCGTAGAGTCAGCGCACGAGCAGTACTTC
V: TRBV9
J: TRBJ2-7
D: .
size: few

CDR3: CASSQDSRGKGPQHF
DNA: TGTGCCAGCAGCCAAGACTCTAGGGGGAAAGGGCCCCAGCATTTT
V: TRBV7-8
J: TRBJ1-5
D: .
size: .

CDR3: CASSQTYEQYF
DNA: TGTGCCAGCAGCCAGACCTACGAGCAGTACTTC
V: TRBV28
J: TRBJ2-7
D: .
size: .

CDR3: CASSHRGGGYTF
DNA: TGTGCCAGCAGTCACAGGGGTGGTGGCTACACCTTC
V: TRBV14
J: TRBJ1-2
D: TRBD1
size: once

CDR3: CASSTRGPGYQETQYF
DNA: TGTGCCAGCAGTACCAGGGGGCCAGGGTACCAAGAGACCCAGTACTTC
V: TRBV27
J: TRBJ2-5
D: TRBD1
size: .

CDR3: CAWSVQRDGQFF
DNA: TGTGCCTGGAGTGTACAGAGGGATGGGCAGTTCTTC
V: TRBV30
J: TRBJ2-1
D: .
size: .

CDR3: CASSDWGGQPQHF
DNA: TGTGCCAGCAGTGATTGGGGGGGCCAGCCCCAGCATTTT
V: TRBV2
J: TRBJ1-5
D: .
size: once

CDR3: CANTGGLSFDEQYF
DNA: TGTGCCAACACCGGGGGGCTTTCGTTCGACGAGCAGTACTTC
V: TRBV19
J: TRBJ2-7
D: .
size: .

CDR3: CASSLGLFVYEQYF
DNA: TGTGCCAGCAGTTTGGGACTATTCGTCTACGAGCAGTACTTC
V: TRBV27
J: TRBJ2-7
D: TRBD2
size: once

CDR3: CASSLLQGGGSGGEQFF
DNA: TGTGCCAGCAGCCTCCTACAAGGGGGAGGGTCGGGGGGTGAGCAGTTCTTC
V: TRBV4-2
J: TRBJ2-1
D: .
size: .

CDR3: CASSGTSGTTYNEQFF
DNA: TGTGCCAGCAGTGGGACTAGCGGGACAACCTACAATGAGCAGTTCTTC
V: TRBV6-6
J: TRBJ2-1
D: TRBD2
size: .

CDR3: CASSFTLGQGTRTFF
DNA: TGTGCCAGCAGTTTTACCCTCGGACAGGGGACGAGAACTTTCTTT
V: TRBV6-5
J: TRBJ1-1
D: TRBD1
size: once

CDR3: CASSPPFSGRNQETQYF
DNA: TGTGCCAGCAGTCCCCCATTTAGCGGGAGGAACCAAGAGACCCAGTACTTC
V: TRBV28
J: TRBJ2-5
D: TRBD2
size: .

CDR3: CASRTTNEKLFF
DNA: TGTGCCAGCAGGACTACTAATGAAAAACTGTTTTTT
V: TRBV6-5
J: TRBJ1-4
D: .
size: .